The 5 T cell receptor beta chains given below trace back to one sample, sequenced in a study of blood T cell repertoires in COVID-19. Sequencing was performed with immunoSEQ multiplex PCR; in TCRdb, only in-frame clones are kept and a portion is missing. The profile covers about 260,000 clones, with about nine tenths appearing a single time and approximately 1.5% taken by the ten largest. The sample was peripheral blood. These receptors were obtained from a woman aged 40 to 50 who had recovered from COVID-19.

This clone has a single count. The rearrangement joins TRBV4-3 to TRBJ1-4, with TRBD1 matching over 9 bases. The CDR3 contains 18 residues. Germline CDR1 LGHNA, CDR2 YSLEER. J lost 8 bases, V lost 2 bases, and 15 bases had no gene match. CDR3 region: CASSQSGTGQVIGEKLFF. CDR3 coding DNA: TGCGCCAGCAGCCAAAGCGGGACAGGGCAGGTGATAGGGGAAAAACTGTTTTTT.

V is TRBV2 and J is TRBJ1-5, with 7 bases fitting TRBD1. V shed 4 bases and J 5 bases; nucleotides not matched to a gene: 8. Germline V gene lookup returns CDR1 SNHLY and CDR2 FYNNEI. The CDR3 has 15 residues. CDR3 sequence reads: CASSVTGWADQPQHF. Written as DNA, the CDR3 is TGTGCCAGCAGTGTGACAGGGTGGGCAGATCAGCCCCAGCATTTT. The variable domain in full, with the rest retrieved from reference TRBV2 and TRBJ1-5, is EPEVTQTPSHQVTQMGQEVILRCVPISNHLYFYWYRQILGQKVEFLVSFYNNEISEKSEIFDDQFSVERPDGSNFTLKIRSTKLEDSAMYFCASSVTGWADQPQHFGDGTRLSIL.

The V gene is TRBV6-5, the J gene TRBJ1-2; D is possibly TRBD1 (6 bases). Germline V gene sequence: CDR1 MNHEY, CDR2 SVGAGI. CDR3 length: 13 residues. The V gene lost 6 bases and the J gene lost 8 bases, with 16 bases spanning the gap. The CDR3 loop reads CASSLGQFHGYTF. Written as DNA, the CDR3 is TGTGCCAGCAGCCTTGGACAGTTTCACGGCTACACCTTC.

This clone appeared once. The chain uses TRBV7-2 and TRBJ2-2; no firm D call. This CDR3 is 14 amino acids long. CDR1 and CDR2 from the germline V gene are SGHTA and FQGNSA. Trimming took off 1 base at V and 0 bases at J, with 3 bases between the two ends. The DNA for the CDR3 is TGTGCCAGCAGCTTAGGTACGAACACCGGGGAGCTGTTTTTT. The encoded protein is CASSLGTNTGELFF.

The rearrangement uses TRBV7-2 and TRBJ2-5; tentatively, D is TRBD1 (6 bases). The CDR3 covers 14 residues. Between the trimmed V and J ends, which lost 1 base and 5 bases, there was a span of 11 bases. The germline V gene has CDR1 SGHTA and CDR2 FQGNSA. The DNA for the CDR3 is TGTGCCAGCAGCTTAGACGGACAGTGGGAGACCCAGTACTTC. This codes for CASSLDGQWETQYF.